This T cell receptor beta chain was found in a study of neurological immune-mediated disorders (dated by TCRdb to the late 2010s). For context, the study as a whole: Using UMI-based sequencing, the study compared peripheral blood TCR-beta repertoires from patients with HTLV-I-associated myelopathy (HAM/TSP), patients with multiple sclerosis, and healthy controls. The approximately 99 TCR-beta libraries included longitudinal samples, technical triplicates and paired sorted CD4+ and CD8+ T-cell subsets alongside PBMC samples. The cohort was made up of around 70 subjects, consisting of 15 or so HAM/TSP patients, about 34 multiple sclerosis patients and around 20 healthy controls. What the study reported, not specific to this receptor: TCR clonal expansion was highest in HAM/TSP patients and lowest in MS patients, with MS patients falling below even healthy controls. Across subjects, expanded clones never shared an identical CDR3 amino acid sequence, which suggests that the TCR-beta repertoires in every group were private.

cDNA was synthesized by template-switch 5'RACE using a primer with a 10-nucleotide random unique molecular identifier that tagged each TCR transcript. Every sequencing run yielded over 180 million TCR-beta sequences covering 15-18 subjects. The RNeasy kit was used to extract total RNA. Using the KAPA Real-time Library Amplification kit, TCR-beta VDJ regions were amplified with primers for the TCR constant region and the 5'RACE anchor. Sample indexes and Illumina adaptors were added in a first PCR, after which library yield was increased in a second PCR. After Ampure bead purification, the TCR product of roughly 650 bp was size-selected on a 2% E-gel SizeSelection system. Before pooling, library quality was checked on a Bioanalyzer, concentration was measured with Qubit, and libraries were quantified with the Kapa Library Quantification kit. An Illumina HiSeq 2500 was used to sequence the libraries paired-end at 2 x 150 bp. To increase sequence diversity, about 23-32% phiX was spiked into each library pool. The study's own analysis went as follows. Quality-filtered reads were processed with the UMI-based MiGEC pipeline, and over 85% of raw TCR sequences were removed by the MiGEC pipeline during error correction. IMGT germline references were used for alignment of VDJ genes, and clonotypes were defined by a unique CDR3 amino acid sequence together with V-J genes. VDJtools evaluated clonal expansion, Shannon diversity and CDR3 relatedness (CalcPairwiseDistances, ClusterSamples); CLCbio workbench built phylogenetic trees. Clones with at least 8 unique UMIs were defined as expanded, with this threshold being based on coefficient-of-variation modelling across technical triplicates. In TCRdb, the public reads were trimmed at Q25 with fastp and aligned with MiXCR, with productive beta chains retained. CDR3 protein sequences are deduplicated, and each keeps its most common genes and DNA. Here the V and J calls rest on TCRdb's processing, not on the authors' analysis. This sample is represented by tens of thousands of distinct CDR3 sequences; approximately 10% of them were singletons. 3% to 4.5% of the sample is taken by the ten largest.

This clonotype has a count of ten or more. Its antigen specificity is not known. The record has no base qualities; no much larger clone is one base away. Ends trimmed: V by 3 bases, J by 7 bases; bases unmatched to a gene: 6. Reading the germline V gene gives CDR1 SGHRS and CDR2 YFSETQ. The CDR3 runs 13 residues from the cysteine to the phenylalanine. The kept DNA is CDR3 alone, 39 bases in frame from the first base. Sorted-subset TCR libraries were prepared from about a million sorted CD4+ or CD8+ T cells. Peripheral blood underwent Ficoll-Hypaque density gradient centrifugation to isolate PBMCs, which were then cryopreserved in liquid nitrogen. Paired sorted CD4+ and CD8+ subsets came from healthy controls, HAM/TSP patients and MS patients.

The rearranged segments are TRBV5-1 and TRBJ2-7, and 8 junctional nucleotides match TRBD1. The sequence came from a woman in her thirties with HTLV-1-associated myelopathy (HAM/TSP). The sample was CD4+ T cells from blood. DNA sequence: TGCGCCAGCAGCTCGCAGGGGGCTCGGGAGCAGTACTTC. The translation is CASSSQGAREQYF.